The text below deals with one T cell receptor (beta chain). The antigen it recognizes is unknown. Qualities for individual bases were not recorded, and no much larger clone is one base off. This specimen belongs to a study of shared clonotypes between healthy human individuals (dated by TCRdb to 2020 to 2022). Study-wide context: A couple of women and three men aged 18 to 49 years were included in the cohort. For each donor, three plates each were used for CD4 naive and CD4 memory, two plates were used for CD8 naive, and one plate was used for CD8 memory. To estimate repertoire size and how much clonotypes are shared between individuals, the study performed deep sequencing of blood TCR repertoires from a handful of healthy adults. Libraries were prepared and TCR repertoires were sequenced by different laboratories using diverse techniques, in order to increase sequencing depth and limit assay-specific biases. Each donor's leukapheresis produced roughly between roughly 0.9 and 9 billion PBMCs. What the work shows at the level of the full study, not this receptor alone: Only blood was sampled, and tissue TCR repertoires likely differ from those in blood. Naive subsets generally had larger estimated clonotype richness than memory subsets. The small number of donors limited the genetic and exposure-history diversity represented. Pairwise subsampling led to the expectation that sequencing depth would affect the degree of clonotype sharing among donors. Rarefaction of sorted-subset datasets indicated incomplete sequencing despite the large sequencing depth. When a handful of donors were compared, the shared fraction of clonotypes was around 5% for naive CD4, around 3.5% for naive CD8, roughly 2.5% for memory CD4, and about 0.36% for memory CD8. Compared with non-shared clonotypes, clonotypes shared by all four sorted-subset donors had higher generation probabilities.

Healthy HIV-negative adults with no recently reported acute infections or vaccinations were included as donors. Every donor was a Caucasian adult residing in Nashville, Tennessee, USA. Magnetic negative selection was used to enrich CD4+ T cells, after which naive cells were positively selected on CD45RA and the negative fraction became the memory subset. Blood was obtained by leukapheresis, after which PBMCs were separated by Ficoll-Histopaque density gradient centrifugation and cryopreserved in liquid nitrogen vapor phase. Purity and quantity of every magnetically sorted T cell population were checked by analytical flow cytometry. Genomic DNA was isolated from every sorted fraction and measured by UV absorbance on a Nanodrop 2000c. Measured from the cysteine to the phenylalanine, the CDR3 is 14 residues long. CDR3 DNA only is kept here, 42 bases in frame from base 1. CDR1 and CDR2, looked up from the germline V gene, are SGHTS and YDEGEE. The germline ends are 12 bases apart after V is trimmed by 2 bases and J by 6 bases.

TCR CDR3 regions were amplified from genomic DNA by multiplex PCR using the deep immunoSEQ assay. For each cell subset, the extracted genomic DNA was distributed evenly across all wells of several immunoSEQ 96-well plates, and each plate served as one replicate. For sorted subsets, around 200 ng genomic DNA, equal to tens of thousands of T cell genomes, was loaded into each replicate PCR. Purified libraries were quantified with a Qubit 3.0 fluorometer, sized on a Bioanalyzer 2100, and re-quantified with the KAPA Library Quantification kit. Every immunoSEQ 96-well plate was sequenced on a dedicated single-read 150-cycle Illumina NextSeq 550 flow cell. The study's own analysis went as follows. Because the immunoSEQ output included only junctional sequences and no quality scores, the filtering could not be the same as the filtering used for full-length reads. To assign V/J genes and CDR3, sequences were annotated using PyIR, a Python wrapper for IgBLAST v1.9, with IMGT germline references. Reads with weak V/J assignments (E-value above 1e-6), missing CDR3, stop codons, out-of-frame junctions, or ambiguous translated residues were removed. V3J clonotypes were defined as sequences sharing the same inferred V gene, J gene, and CDR3 amino acid sequence. Percentage overlap between repertoires was computed as shared unique clonotypes divided by the size of the smaller repertoire. Richness of each repertoire was evaluated using RTK rarefaction, the Chao1 estimator, and Recon v2.1 estimates of unobserved clonotypes. Generation probabilities for all TCRbeta clonotypes obtained by the gDNA method from a handful of donors were computed using OLGA. TCRdb took over this immuneACCESS table, retaining in-frame rearrangements with V and J assigned. Such tables are incomplete; in checked studies, under half of the missing clones stem from an unresolved V gene, and the remainder is unexplained. The V and J calls and clone size are taken from that table; D and trimming were inferred from the DNA. This sample gives 850,000 to 1,200,000 clones in total; about three quarters of them show up just once. The ten largest clones take up 1.4% of the sample.

Material for sequencing was memory CD4+ T cells sorted from blood. Interpreted using the paper, the cell subset or site label stands for: CD45RA-negative fraction. This clonotype originated in a man between 18 and 29 years old in good health. The chain is made from TRBV5-8 and TRBJ2-1; the D gene is unclear. This receptor carries the CDR3 CASSFPRLINEQFF. The DNA reads TGTGCCAGCAGCTTCCCGCGACTGATCAATGAGCAGTTCTTC. The variable domain in full, with residues beyond the CDR3 obtained from the reference TRBV5-8 and TRBJ2-1 genes, is EAGVTQSPTHLIKTRGQQATLRCSPISGHTSVYWYQQALGLGLQFLLWYDEGEERNRGNFPPRFSGRQFPNYSSELNVNALELEDSALYLCASSFPRLINEQFFGPGTRLTVL.